The present entry profiles one T cell receptor (beta chain) with its context. The antigen remains undetermined. These data originate in a study of cytomegalovirus exposure and HLA in healthy donors. Findings and limits, study-wide: Among the CMV-associated chains, a few were confirmed in vitro as specific for CMV antigens.

Researchers ran the PCR with 60 Vbeta and 13 Jbeta primers. Generated by immunoSEQ multiplex PCR, the TCRdb table keeps only in-frame clones and is missing some. Altogether 110,000 to 150,000 clones are present, around 80% being singletons, with the ten largest covering approximately 4.1%. The sequence was obtained from a man aged 35 to 55 in good health and CMV-seronegative. Sequencing used PBMCs.

CDR3 protein: CASSPRTAYNQPQHF. In DNA form, the CDR3 reads TGTGCCAGCAGCCCCCGGACAGCCTACAATCAGCCCCAGCATTTT. This sequence joins TRBV2 and TRBJ1-5, with D maybe TRBD1 (6 bases). Germline V gives CDR1 SNHLY, CDR2 FYNNEI. V was pared by 6 bases and J by 3 bases, with 15 bases between. The CDR3 contains 15 residues.